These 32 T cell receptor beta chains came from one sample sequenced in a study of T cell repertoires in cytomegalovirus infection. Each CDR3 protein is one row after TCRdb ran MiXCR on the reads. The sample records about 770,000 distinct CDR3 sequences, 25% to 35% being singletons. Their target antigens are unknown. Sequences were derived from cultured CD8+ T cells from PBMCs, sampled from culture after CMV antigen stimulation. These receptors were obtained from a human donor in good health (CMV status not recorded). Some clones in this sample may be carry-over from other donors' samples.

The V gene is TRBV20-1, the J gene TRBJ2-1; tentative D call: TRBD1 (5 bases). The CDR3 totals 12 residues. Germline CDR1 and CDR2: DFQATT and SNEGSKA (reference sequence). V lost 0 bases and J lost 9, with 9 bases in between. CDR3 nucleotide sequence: TGCAGTGCTAGAGATCAGGGTATTGAGCAGTTCTTC. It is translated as CSARDQGIEQFF.

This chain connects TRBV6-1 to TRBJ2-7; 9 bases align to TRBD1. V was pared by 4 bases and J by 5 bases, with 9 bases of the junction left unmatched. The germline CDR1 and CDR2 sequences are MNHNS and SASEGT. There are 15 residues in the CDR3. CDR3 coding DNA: TGTGCCAGCAGTGCCCCCGGGACAGGGAAACACGAGCAGTACTTC. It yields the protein CASSAPGTGKHEQYF.

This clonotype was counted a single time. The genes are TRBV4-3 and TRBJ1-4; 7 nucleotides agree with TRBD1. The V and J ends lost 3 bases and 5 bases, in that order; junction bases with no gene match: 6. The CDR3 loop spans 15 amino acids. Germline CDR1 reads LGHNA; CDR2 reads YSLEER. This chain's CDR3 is CASSHATGRNEKLFF. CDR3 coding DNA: TGCGCCAGCAGCCACGCGACAGGGAGAAATGAAAAACTGTTTTTT.

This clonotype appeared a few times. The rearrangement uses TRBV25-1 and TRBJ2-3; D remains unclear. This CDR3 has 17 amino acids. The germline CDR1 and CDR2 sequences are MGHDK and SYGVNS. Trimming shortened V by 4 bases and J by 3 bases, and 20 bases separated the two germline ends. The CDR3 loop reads CASSGGDSSLETDTQYF. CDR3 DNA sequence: TGTGCCAGCAGTGGGGGTGACTCGAGTTTAGAAACAGATACGCAGTATTTT. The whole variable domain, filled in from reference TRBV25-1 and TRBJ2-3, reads EADIYQTPRYLVIGTGKKITLECSQTMGHDKMYWYQQDPGMELHLIHYSYGVNSTEKGDLSSESTVSRIRTEHFPLTLESARPSHTSQYLCASSGGDSSLETDTQYFGPGTRLTVL.

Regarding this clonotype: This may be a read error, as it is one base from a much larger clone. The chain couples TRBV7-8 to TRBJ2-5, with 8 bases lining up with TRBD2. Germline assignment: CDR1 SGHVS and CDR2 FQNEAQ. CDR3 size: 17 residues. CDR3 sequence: CVSSINRRGALRETQYF. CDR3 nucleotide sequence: TGTGTCAGCAGCATAAATCGGCGGGGGGCCCTACGTGAGACCCAGTACTTC.

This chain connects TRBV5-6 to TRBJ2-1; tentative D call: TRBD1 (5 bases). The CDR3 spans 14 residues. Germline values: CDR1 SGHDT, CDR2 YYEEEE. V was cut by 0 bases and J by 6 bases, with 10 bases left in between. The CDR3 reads CASSLVAGFNEQFF. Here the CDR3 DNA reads TGTGCCAGCAGCTTGGTGGCAGGGTTCAATGAGCAGTTCTTC.

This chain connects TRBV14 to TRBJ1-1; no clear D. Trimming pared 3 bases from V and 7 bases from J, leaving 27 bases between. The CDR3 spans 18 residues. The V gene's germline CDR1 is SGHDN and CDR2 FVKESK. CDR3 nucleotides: TGTGCCAGCAGCCATCTTCCAGGAGGGAGCCCGATAAACCTTGAAGCTTTCTTT. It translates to CASSHLPGGSPINLEAFF.

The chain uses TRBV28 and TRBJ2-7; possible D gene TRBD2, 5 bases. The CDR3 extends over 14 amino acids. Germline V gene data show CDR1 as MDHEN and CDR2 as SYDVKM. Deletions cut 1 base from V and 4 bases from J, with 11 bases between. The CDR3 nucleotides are TGTGCCAGCAGTTTATCGGACTCAAGGTACGAGCAGTACGTC. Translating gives CASSLSDSRYEQYV.

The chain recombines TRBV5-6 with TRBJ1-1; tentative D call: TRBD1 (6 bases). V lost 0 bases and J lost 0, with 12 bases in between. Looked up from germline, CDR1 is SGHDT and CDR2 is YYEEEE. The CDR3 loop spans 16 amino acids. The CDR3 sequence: CASSLAARGMNTEAFF. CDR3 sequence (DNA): TGTGCCAGCAGCTTGGCCGCCAGGGGTATGAACACTGAAGCTTTCTTT.

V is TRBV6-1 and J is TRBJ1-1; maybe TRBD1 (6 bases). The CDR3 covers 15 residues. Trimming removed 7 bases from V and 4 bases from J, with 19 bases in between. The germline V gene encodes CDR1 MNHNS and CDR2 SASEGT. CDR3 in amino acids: CASIWDTSGSTEAFF. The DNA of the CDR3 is TGTGCCAGCATATGGGACACCTCCGGGAGCACTGAAGCTTTCTTT.

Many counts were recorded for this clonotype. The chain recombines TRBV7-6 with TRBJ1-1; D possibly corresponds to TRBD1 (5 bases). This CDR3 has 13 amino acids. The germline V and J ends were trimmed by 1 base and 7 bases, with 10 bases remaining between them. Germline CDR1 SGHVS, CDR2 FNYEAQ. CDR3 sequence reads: CASSLGGANEAFF. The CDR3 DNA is TGTGCCAGCAGCTTAGGAGGGGCGAATGAAGCTTTCTTT.

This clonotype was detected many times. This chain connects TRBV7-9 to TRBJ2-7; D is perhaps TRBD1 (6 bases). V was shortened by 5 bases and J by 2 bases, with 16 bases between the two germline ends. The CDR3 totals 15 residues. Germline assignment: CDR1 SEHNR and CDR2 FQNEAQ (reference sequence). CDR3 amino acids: CASSPRQERTYEQYF. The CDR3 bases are TGTGCCAGCAGCCCGCGACAGGAAAGAACCTACGAGCAGTACTTC.

The CDR3 DNA reads TGTGCCAGCAGCCAACGAGGGGGCGGGAACACTGAAGCTTTCTTT. Translating it yields CASSQRGGGNTEAFF. This chain uses TRBV14 with TRBJ1-1, with 7 bases lining up with TRBD1. Germline CDR1 is SGHDN and CDR2 is FVKESK. V trimming: 2 bases; J trimming: 1 base; junction bases outside the gene matches: 4. The CDR3 extends over 15 amino acids.

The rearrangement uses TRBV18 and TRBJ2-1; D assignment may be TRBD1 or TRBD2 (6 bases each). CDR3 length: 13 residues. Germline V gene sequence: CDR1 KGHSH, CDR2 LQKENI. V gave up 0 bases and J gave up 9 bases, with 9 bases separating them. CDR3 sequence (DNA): TGTGCCAGCTCACCACCCAGGGGAGGTGAGCAGTTCTTC. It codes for CASSPPRGGEQFF.

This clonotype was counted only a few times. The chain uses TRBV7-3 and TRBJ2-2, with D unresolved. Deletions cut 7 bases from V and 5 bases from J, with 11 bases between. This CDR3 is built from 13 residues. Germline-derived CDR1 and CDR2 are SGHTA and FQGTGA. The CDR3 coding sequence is TGTGCCAGCACCTCCGTTGAGACCGGGGAGCTGTTTTTT. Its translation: CASTSVETGELFF. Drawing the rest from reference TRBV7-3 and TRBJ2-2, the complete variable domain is GAGVSQTPSNKVTEKGKYVELRCDPISGHTALYWYRQSLGQGPEFLIYFQGTGAADDSGLPNDRFFAVRPEGSVSTLKIQRTERGDSAVYLCASTSVETGELFFGEGSRLTVL.

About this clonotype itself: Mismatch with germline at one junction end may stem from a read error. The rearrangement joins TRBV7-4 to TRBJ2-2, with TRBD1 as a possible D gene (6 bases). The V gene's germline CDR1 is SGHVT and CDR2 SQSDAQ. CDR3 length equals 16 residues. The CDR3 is CASSLAGHRDTGELYF. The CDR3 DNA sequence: TGTGCCAGCAGCTTAGCGGGACACAGGGACACCGGGGAGCTGTATTTT.

Here the CDR3 DNA reads TGTGCCAGCAGGACTAGCGGGTTACATACGCAGTATTTT. Protein product: CASRTSGLHTQYF. The rearrangement uses TRBV6-1 and TRBJ2-3, with 10 bases matching TRBD2. Trimming at V came to 6 bases and at J to 7 bases, leaving 4 bases not matched to a gene. Germline V CDR1 and CDR2: MNHNS, SASEGT. The CDR3 has 13 residues.

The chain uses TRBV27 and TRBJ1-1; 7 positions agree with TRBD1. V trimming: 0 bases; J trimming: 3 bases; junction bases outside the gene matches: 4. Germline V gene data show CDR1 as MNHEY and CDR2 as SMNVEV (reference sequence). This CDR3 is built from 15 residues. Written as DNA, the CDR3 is TGTGCCAGCAGTTTATCTAGGACAGGCCACACTGAAGCTTTCTTT. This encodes CASSLSRTGHTEAFF.

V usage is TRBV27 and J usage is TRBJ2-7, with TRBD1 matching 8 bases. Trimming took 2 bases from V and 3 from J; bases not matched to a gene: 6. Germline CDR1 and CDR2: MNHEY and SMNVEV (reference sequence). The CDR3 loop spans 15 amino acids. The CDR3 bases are TGTGCCAGCAGTTTAACCCCAGGGGGCCACTACGAGCAGTACTTC. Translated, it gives CASSLTPGGHYEQYF.

The CDR3 DNA reads TGCGCCAGCAGCCAAGCCGCTGCGGATAGATGGGATGAGCAGTTCTTC. This codes for CASSQAAADRWDEQFF. The chain joins TRBV4-1 to TRBJ2-1; D uncertain. The germline V gene encodes CDR1 MGHRA and CDR2 YSYEKL. Trimming took off 1 base at V and 8 bases at J, with 18 bases between the two ends. This CDR3 contains 16 residues.

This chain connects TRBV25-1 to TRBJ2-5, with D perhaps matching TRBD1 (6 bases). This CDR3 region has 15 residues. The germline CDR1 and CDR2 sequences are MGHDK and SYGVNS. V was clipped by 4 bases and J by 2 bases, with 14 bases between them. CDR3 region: CASSGLQTGQETQYF. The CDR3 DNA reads TGTGCCAGCAGTGGGCTCCAGACAGGACAAGAGACCCAGTACTTC.

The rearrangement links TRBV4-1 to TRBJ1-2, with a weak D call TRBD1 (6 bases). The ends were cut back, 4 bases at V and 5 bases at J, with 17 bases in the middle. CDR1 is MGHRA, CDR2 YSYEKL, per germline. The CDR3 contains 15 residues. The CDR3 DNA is TGCGCCAGCAGCCTGATCCTGGACAGCAATTATGGCTACACCTTC. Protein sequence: CASSLILDSNYGYTF.

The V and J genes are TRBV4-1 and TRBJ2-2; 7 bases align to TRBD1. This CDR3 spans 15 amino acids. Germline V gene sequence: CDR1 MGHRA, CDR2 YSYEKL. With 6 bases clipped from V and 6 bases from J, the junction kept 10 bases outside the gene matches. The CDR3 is CASSPQGMGSGELFF. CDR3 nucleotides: TGCGCCAGCAGTCCACAGGGGATGGGGTCCGGGGAGCTGTTTTTT.

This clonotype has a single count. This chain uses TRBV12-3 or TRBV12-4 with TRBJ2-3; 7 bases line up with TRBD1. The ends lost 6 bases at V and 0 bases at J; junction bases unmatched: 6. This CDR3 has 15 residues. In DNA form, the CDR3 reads TGTGCCAGCAGATCCGGGACAGCTAGCACAGATACGCAGTATTTT. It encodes CASRSGTASTDTQYF.

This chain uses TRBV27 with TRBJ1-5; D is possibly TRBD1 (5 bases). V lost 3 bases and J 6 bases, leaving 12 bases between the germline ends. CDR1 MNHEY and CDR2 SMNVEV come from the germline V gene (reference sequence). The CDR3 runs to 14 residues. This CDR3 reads CASSLGPRIQPQHF. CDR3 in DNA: TGTGCCAGCAGTTTGGGACCCCGCATTCAGCCCCAGCATTTT.

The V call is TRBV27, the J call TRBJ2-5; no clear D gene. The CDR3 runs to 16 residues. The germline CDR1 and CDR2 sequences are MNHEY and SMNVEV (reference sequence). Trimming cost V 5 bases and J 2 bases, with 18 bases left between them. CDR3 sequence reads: CASSPQSGKHQETQYF. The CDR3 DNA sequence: TGTGCCAGCAGTCCGCAATCGGGCAAACATCAAGAGACCCAGTACTTC.

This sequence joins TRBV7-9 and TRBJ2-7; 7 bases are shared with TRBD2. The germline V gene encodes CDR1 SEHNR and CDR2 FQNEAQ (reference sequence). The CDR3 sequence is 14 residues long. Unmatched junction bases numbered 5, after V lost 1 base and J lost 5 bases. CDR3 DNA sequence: TGTGCCAGCAGCTTAGGAGAGGGAGGGAACGAGCAGTACTTC. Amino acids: CASSLGEGGNEQYF. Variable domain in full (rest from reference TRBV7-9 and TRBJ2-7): DTGVSQNPRHKITKRGQNVTFRCDPISEHNRLYWYRQTLGQGPEFLTYFQNEAQLEKSRLLSDRFSAERPKGSFSTLEIQRTEQGDSAMYLCASSLGEGGNEQYFGPGTRLTVT.

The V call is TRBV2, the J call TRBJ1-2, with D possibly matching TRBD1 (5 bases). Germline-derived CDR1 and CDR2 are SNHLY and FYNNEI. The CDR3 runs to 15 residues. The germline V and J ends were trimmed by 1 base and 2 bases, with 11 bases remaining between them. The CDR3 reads CASSEGSGRNYGYTF. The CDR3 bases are TGTGCCAGCAGTGAAGGATCAGGGAGGAACTATGGCTACACCTTC.

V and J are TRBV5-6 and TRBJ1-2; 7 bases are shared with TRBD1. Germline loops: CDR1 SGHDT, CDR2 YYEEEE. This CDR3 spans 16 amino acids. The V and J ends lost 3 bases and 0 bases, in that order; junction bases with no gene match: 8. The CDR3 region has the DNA TGTGCCAGCAGCTATCCAGACAGGGAGGCTAACTATGGCTACACCTTC. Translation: CASSYPDREANYGYTF.

CDR3 protein: CASSLVLFQQFF. The CDR3 DNA sequence: TGTGCCAGCAGCTTAGTGCTTTTTCAGCAGTTCTTC. The chain combines TRBV7-9 with TRBJ2-1; D is undetermined. The germline V gene encodes CDR1 SEHNR and CDR2 FQNEAQ (reference sequence). The V and J ends lost 1 base and 11 bases respectively, with 9 bases between them. CDR3 size: 12 residues.

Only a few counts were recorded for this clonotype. CDR3 bases: TGTGCCAGCAGCTTAGTGATTTGGTCCAGGACAGGGGGATGTCAGCCCCAGCATTTT. Translating it yields CASSLVIWSRTGGCQPQHF. V and J are TRBV7-9 and TRBJ1-5; 10 bases are a match to TRBD1. Germline assignment: CDR1 SEHNR and CDR2 FQNEAQ (reference sequence). CDR3 length: 19 amino acids. V was pared by 1 base and J by 6 bases, with 15 bases of the junction left unmatched.

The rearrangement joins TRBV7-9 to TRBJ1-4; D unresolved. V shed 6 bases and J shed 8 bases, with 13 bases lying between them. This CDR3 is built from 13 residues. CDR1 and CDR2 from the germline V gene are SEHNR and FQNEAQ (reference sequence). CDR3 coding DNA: TGTGCCAGCAGGGGATTTAAGGAGGAAAAACTGTTTTTT. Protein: CASRGFKEEKLFF.